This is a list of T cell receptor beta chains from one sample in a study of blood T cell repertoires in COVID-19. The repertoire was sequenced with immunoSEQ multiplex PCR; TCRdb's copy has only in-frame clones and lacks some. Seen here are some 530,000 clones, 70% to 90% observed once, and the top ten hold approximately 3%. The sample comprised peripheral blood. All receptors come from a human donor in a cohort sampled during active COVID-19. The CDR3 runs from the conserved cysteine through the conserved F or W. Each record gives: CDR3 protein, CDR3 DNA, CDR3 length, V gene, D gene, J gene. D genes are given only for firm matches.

cdr3_aa: CASSPSGEGVYNEQFF
cdr3_nt: TGTGCCAGTAGTCCTAGCGGAGAAGGGGTCTACAATGAGCAGTTCTTC
cdr3_length: 16
v_call: TRBV19
d_call: TRBD2
j_call: TRBJ2-1

cdr3_aa: CSARGAYEQYF
cdr3_nt: TGCAGCGCCAGGGGTGCCTACGAGCAGTACTTC
cdr3_length: 11
v_call: TRBV29-1
d_call: .
j_call: TRBJ2-7

cdr3_aa: CASSYRSMQGASNQPQHF
cdr3_nt: TGTGCCAGCAGTTACCGGTCCATGCAGGGGGCAAGCAATCAGCCCCAGCATTTT
cdr3_length: 18
v_call: TRBV6-2/TRBV6-3
d_call: TRBD1
j_call: TRBJ1-5

cdr3_aa: CATAGRQEVTDTQYF
cdr3_nt: TGTGCCACCGCAGGAAGACAGGAGGTAACAGATACGCAGTATTTT
cdr3_length: 15
v_call: TRBV24-1
d_call: .
j_call: TRBJ2-3

cdr3_aa: CATRQGALPGSEYF
cdr3_nt: TGTGCCACCCGGCAGGGGGCGCTTCCGGGGAGTGAGTACTTC
cdr3_length: 14
v_call: TRBV6-5
d_call: TRBD1
j_call: TRBJ2-7

cdr3_aa: CASMVAGLTDTQYF
cdr3_nt: TGCGCCAGCATGGTAGCGGGACTCACAGATACGCAGTATTTT
cdr3_length: 14
v_call: TRBV5-1
d_call: TRBD2
j_call: TRBJ2-3

cdr3_aa: CSVAGSGANVLTF
cdr3_nt: TGCAGCGTTGCCGGCTCTGGGGCCAACGTCCTGACTTTC
cdr3_length: 13
v_call: TRBV29-1
d_call: .
j_call: TRBJ2-6

cdr3_aa: CASSQDPRLAGLHNEQFF
cdr3_nt: TGTGCCAGCAGCCAAGACCCGAGACTAGCGGGACTACACAATGAGCAGTTCTTC
cdr3_length: 18
v_call: TRBV3-1/TRBV3-2
d_call: TRBD2
j_call: TRBJ2-1

cdr3_aa: CASSFTTGGLYEKLFF
cdr3_nt: TGTGCCAGCAGCTTTACAACAGGGGGCTTGTACGAAAAACTGTTTTTT
cdr3_length: 16
v_call: TRBV7-6
d_call: TRBD1
j_call: TRBJ1-4

cdr3_aa: CASSLGGQGTEAFF
cdr3_nt: TGCGCCAGCAGCTTGGGGGGGCAAGGAACTGAAGCTTTCTTT
cdr3_length: 14
v_call: TRBV5-1
d_call: .
j_call: TRBJ1-1

cdr3_aa: CASTRGGTPYGYTF
cdr3_nt: TGTGCCAGCACCCGGGGAGGCACACCCTATGGCTACACCTTC
cdr3_length: 14
v_call: TRBV6-5
d_call: .
j_call: TRBJ1-2